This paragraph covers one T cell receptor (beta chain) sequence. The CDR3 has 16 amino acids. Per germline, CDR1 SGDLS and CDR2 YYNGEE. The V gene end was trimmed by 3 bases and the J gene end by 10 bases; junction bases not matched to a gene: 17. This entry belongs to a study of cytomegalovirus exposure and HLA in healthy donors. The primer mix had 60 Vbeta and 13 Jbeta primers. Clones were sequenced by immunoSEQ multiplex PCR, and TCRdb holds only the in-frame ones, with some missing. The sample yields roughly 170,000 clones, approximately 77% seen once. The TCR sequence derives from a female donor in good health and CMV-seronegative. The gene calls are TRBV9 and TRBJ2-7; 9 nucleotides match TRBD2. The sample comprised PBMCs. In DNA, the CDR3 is TGTGCCAGCAGCGGATCATCCTCGACTAGCGGTGGAAGCCAGTACTTC. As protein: CASSGSSSTSGGSQYF.